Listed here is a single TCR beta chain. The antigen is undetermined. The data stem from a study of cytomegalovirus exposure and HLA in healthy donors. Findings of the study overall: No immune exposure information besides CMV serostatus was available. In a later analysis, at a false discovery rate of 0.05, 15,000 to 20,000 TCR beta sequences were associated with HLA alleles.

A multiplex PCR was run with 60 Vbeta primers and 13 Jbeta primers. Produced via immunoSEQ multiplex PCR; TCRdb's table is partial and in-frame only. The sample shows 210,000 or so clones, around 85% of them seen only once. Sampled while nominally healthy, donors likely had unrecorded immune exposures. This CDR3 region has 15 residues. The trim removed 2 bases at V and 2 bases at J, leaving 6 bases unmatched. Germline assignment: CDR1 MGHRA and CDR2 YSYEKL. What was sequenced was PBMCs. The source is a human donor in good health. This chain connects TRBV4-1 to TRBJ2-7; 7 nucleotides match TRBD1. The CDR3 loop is CASSQLTGVTYEQYF. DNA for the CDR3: TGCGCCAGCAGCCAACTCACAGGGGTTACCTACGAGCAGTACTTC.